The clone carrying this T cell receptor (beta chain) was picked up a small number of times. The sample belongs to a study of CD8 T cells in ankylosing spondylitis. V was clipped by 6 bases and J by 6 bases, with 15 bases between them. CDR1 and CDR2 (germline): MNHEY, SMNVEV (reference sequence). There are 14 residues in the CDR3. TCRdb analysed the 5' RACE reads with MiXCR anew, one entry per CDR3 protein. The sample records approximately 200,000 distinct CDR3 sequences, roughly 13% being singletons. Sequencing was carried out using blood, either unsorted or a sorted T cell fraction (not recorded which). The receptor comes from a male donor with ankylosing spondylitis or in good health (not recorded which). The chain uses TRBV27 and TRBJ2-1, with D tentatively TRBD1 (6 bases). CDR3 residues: CASRRDRTLNEQFF. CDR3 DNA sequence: TGTGCCAGCAGACGCGACAGGACCCTCAATGAGCAGTTCTTC.